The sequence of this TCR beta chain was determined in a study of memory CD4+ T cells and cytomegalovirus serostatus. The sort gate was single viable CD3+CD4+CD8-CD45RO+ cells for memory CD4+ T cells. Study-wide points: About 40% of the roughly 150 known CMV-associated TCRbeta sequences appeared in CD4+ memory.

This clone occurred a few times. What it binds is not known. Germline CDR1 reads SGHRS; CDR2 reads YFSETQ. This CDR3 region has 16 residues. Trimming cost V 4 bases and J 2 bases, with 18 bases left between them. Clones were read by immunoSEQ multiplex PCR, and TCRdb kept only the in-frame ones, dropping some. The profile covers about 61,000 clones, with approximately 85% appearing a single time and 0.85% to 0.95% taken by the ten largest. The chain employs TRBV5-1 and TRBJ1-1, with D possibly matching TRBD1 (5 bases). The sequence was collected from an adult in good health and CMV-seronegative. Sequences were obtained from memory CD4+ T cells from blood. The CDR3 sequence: CASSGGSERANTEAFF. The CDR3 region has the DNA TGCGCCAGCAGCGGGGGGTCCGAGCGGGCTAACACTGAAGCTTTCTTT. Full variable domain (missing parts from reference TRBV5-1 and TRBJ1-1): KAGVTQTPRYLIKTRGQQVTLSCSPISGHRSVSWYQQTPGQGLQFLFEYFSETQRNKGNFPGRFSGRQFSNSRSEMNVSTLELGDSALYLCASSGGSERANTEAFFGQGTRLTVV.